The 19 T cell receptor beta chains below were found in one sample sequenced in a study of blood T cell repertoires in COVID-19. The data were produced by immunoSEQ multiplex PCR, yet TCRdb's version contains in-frame clones alone and is incomplete. The sample has some 89,000 clones, approximately 89% seen once; the top ten hold roughly 2.1%. The sample was peripheral blood. The source is a man over 45 with acute or convalescent COVID-19.

V gene TRBV7-9 combines with J gene TRBJ2-1; maybe TRBD2 (6 bases). Trimming left V 5 bases short and J 5 bases short, with 16 bases between. Germline V gene sequence: CDR1 SEHNR, CDR2 FQNEAQ (reference sequence). The CDR3 consists of 15 residues. CDR3 DNA sequence: TGTGCCAGCAGCGATCTGGAGGGCCCCAACAATGAGCAGTTCTTC. Protein: CASSDLEGPNNEQFF.

The chain links TRBV24-1 to TRBJ1-2; D remains ambiguous. V was clipped by 5 bases and J by 5 bases, with 8 bases between them. The germline gives CDR1 KGHDR, CDR2 SFDVKD. The CDR3 has 12 amino acids. The CDR3 DNA follows: TGTGCCACCAGTGCAGGAGGGTATGGCTACACCTTC. This gives the protein CATSAGGYGYTF.

The chain is built from TRBV14 and TRBJ1-4; D call uncertain. CDR1 and CDR2 from the germline V gene are SGHDN and FVKESK. The germline V and J ends were trimmed by 1 base and 6 bases, with 12 bases remaining between them. The CDR3 spans 15 residues. The CDR3 reads CASSQVGGHYEKLFF. As DNA, the CDR3 is TGTGCCAGCAGCCAAGTCGGAGGGCACTATGAAAAACTGTTTTTT. Full variable domain (rest looked up from reference TRBV14 and TRBJ1-4): EAGVTQFPSHSVIEKGQTVTLRCDPISGHDNLYWYRRVMGKEIKFLLHFVKESKQDESGMPNNRFLAERTGGTYSTLKVQPAELEDSGVYFCASSQVGGHYEKLFFGSGTQLSVL.

The V call is TRBV6-5, the J call TRBJ1-2; D gene unclear. CDR1 and CDR2 from the germline V gene are MNHEY and SVGAGI. V lost 0 bases to trimming and J lost 7 bases, with 12 bases between them. The CDR3 totals 14 residues. The CDR3 DNA is TGTGCCAGCAGTTACTCGAGGAGCATCTCTGGCTACACCTTC. Its protein is CASSYSRSISGYTF.

The chain uses TRBV5-1 and TRBJ2-4, with TRBD1 as a possible D gene (6 bases). Per the germline V gene, CDR1 is SGHRS and CDR2 is YFSETQ. Between the trimmed V and J ends, which lost 5 bases and 10 bases, there was a span of 22 bases. The CDR3 covers 15 residues. CDR3 residues: CASSPNPQGFLIQYF. CDR3 bases: TGCGCCAGCAGTCCGAACCCACAGGGCTTTCTTATTCAGTACTTC.

This clone was observed a single time. This chain joins TRBV2 and TRBJ1-5; possible D gene TRBD1, 5 bases. Trimming took off 8 bases at V and 3 bases at J, with 11 bases between the two ends. Germline CDR1 SNHLY, CDR2 FYNNEI. This CDR3 has 13 amino acids. CDR3 sequence: CASRDWPNQPQHF. The DNA for the CDR3 is TGTGCCAGCCGGGACTGGCCCAATCAGCCCCAGCATTTT.

CDR3 sequence (DNA): TGTGCCAGCAGGACCCGGGACACGAGCAACTATGGCTACACCTTC. Its translation is CASRTRDTSNYGYTF. The chain uses TRBV9 and TRBJ1-2; D may be TRBD1 (6 bases). The CDR3 extends over 15 amino acids. The V end lost 5 bases, the J end lost 2 bases, and 16 bases lay between the germline ends. The V gene's germline CDR1 is SGDLS and CDR2 YYNGEE. Variable domain in full (rest from reference TRBV9 and TRBJ1-2): DSGVTQTPKHLITATGQRVTLRCSPRSGDLSVYWYQQSLDQGLQFLIQYYNGEERAKGNILERFSAQQFPDLHSELNLSSLELGDSALYFCASRTRDTSNYGYTFGSGTRLTVV.

The chain couples TRBV12-5 to TRBJ2-3, with 8 bases lining up with TRBD2. CDR1 is LGHNT, CDR2 FRNRAP, per germline. The CDR3 extends over 13 amino acids. The J segment lost 6 bases and the V segment lost 6 bases, leaving 5 bases of the junction unmatched. The CDR3 bases are TGTGCTAGTGGCTTTAGCGGGGTCGATACGCAGTATTTT. This codes for CASGFSGVDTQYF.

This chain connects TRBV7-3 to TRBJ2-3, with D possibly being TRBD2 (6 bases). The CDR3 spans 14 residues. CDR1 and CDR2 (germline): SGHTA, FQGTGA. V was pared by 3 bases and J by 1 base, with 8 bases between. The CDR3 spells CASSFGGGTDTQYF. Here the CDR3 DNA reads TGTGCCAGCAGCTTTGGAGGGGGCACAGATACGCAGTATTTT.

The rearrangement uses TRBV7-2 and TRBJ2-1; no clear D gene. The CDR3 totals 12 residues. Trimming took off 3 bases at V and 7 bases at J, with 7 bases between the two ends. Germline V CDR1 and CDR2: SGHTA, FQGNSA. The CDR3 DNA sequence: TGTGCCAGCAGCTTGGCGGTTAATGAGCAGTTCTTC. Translating gives CASSLAVNEQFF.

V gene TRBV5-6 combines with J gene TRBJ1-2; 8 bases agree with TRBD1. CDR1 and CDR2 (germline): SGHDT, YYEEEE. The V segment lost 0 bases and the J segment 5 bases; nucleotides outside the gene matches: 6. The CDR3 loop spans 15 amino acids. The CDR3 reads CASSLVRDRSYGYTF. The CDR3, as DNA: TGTGCCAGCAGCTTGGTTCGGGACAGGTCATATGGCTACACCTTC.

V is TRBV9 and J is TRBJ2-5, with 9 positions matching TRBD1. The CDR3 spans 16 residues. V shed 1 base and J 5 bases; nucleotides not matched to a gene: 9. CDR1 SGDLS and CDR2 YYNGEE come from the germline V gene. DNA for the CDR3: TGTGCCAGCAGCGTAAAAGACAGGGGGTCAGATGAGACCCAGTACTTC. Its protein is CASSVKDRGSDETQYF.

The chain employs TRBV6-5 and TRBJ2-1; perhaps TRBD2 as D (6 bases). V shed 7 bases and J shed 4 bases, with 11 bases lying between them. This CDR3 spans 13 amino acids. Germline V gene sequence: CDR1 MNHEY, CDR2 SVGAGI. Here the CDR3 DNA reads TGTGCCAGCAAGTCTAGCGCATACAATGAGCAGTTCTTC. This translates into CASKSSAYNEQFF.

This chain connects TRBV27 to TRBJ1-1; a possible D gene is TRBD1 (5 bases). The CDR3 spans 14 residues. V lost 3 bases and J 1 base, leaving 9 bases between the germline ends. CDR1 is MNHEY and CDR2 is SMNVEV in the germline V gene (reference sequence). The CDR3 region is CASSLRGGNTEAFF. In DNA form, the CDR3 reads TGTGCCAGCAGTTTGAGGGGAGGGAACACTGAAGCTTTCTTT.

By proportion, this clone is medium-sized. The J gene is TRBJ2-2, the V gene TRBV5-4, with 14 bases that match TRBD2. This CDR3 has 17 residues. V lost 5 bases to trimming and J lost 1 base; unmatched junction nucleotides: 4. Germline V lookup: CDR1 SGHNT, CDR2 YYREEE (reference sequence). The CDR3 loop is CASSPGTSGGNTGELFF. CDR3 nucleotides: TGTGCCAGCAGTCCCGGGACTAGCGGGGGGAACACCGGGGAGCTGTTTTTT.

The V gene is TRBV7-9, the J gene TRBJ1-1; D possibly corresponds to TRBD1 (5 bases). V gave up 7 bases and J gave up 9 bases, with 21 bases separating them. The CDR3 sequence is 14 residues long. CDR1 SEHNR and CDR2 FQNEAQ come from the germline V gene (reference sequence). The CDR3 DNA reads as TGTGCCAGCACCCCAAGCGGGGGTCCCTCGCAAGCTTTCTTT. Translated: CASTPSGGPSQAFF.

The rearrangement links TRBV24-1 to TRBJ1-2; 7 positions agree with TRBD1. V gave up 3 bases and J gave up 4 bases; unmatched junction bases: 10. This CDR3 is 16 amino acids long. Germline V lookup: CDR1 KGHDR, CDR2 SFDVKD. CDR3 in amino acids: CATSDKRAGDSYGYTF. The CDR3 DNA is TGTGCCACCAGTGATAAGCGGGCAGGGGACAGCTATGGCTACACCTTC.

The J gene is TRBJ2-2, the V gene TRBV28; 13 bases fit TRBD2. This CDR3 is 17 amino acids long. The trim removed 2 bases at V and 5 bases at J, leaving 5 bases unmatched. Germline V gene lookup returns CDR1 MDHEN and CDR2 SYDVKM. The CDR3 here is CASSLELAGGLTGELFF. The CDR3 DNA sequence: TGTGCCAGCAGTTTAGAACTAGCGGGAGGGCTGACCGGGGAGCTGTTTTTT.

The rearrangement uses TRBV24-1 and TRBJ2-2, with 14 bases aligning to TRBD2. CDR1 is KGHDR, CDR2 SFDVKD, per germline. The CDR3 is made up of 17 amino acids. With 5 bases clipped from V and 6 bases from J, the junction kept 7 bases outside the gene matches. The CDR3 protein is CATSVGTSGSRAGELFF. DNA for the CDR3: TGTGCCACCAGTGTGGGGACTAGCGGGAGTCGGGCCGGGGAGCTGTTTTTT.